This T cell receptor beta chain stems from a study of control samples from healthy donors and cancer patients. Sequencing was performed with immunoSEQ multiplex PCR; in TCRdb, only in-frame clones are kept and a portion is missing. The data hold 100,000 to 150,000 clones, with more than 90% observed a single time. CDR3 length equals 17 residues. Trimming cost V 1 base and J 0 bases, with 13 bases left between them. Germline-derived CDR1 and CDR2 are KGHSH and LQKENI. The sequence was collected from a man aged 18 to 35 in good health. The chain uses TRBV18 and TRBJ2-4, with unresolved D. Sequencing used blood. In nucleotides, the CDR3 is TGTGCCAGCTCACCACAGAGACACCAGGCAGCCAAAAACATTCAGTACTTC. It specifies CASSPQRHQAAKNIQYF.